Listed below are T cell receptor beta chains from one sample, sequenced in a study of post-analysis software for immune sequencing data. TCRdb itself ran the PCR reads through MiXCR, one entry per CDR3 protein. The sample shows about 460,000 distinct CDR3 sequences, approximately 45% of them seen only once. The sample comprised blood. The receptors come from a girl aged 5-17 years with multiple sclerosis. Each CDR3 is given with its conserved first and last residue. A D gene is named only where the DNA matches it firmly. Where a row states a size, it is once, few, many or the class of an expanded clone; other rows omit it.

d_gene,j_gene,abundance,v_gene,CDR3nt,CDR3aa
NA,TRBJ2-1,NA,TRBV7-3,TGTGCCAGCAGCTCCGTAGAGCAGTTCTTC,CASSSVEQFF
NA,TRBJ2-3,NA,TRBV20-1,TGCAGTGCTGCCCGGGGTTGGGGGAGCACAGATACGCAGTATTTT,CSAARGWGSTDTQYF
NA,TRBJ2-4,NA,TRBV28,TGTGCCAGCAGCCCCGGACAGCAAAACATTCAGTACTTC,CASSPGQQNIQYF
NA,TRBJ2-3,NA,TRBV29-1,TGCAGCGCAGGGGGGACTAGGAGCACAGATACGCAGTATTTT,CSAGGTRSTDTQYF
TRBD2,TRBJ2-7,NA,TRBV12-3/TRBV12-4,TGTGCCAGCAGGCCTGGGGGGGGATACGAGCAGTACTTC,CASRPGGGYEQYF
NA,TRBJ2-2,NA,TRBV24-1,TGTGCCACCAGTGATACCGCTAGCGCGGACGGGGAGCTGTTTTTT,CATSDTASADGELFF
TRBD1,TRBJ1-1,few,TRBV6-6,TGTGCCAGCAGTTACGGACAGGTCAACACTGAAGCTTTCTTT,CASSYGQVNTEAFF
TRBD1,TRBJ1-5,NA,TRBV4-1,TGCGCCAGCAGCCAAGCGGGACAGAGCTATCAGCCCCAGCATTTT,CASSQAGQSYQPQHF
TRBD2,TRBJ2-7,NA,TRBV10-3,TGTGCCATCAGAAGGACTAGCGGGAGGGCTTACGAGCAGTACTTC,CAIRRTSGRAYEQYF
NA,TRBJ2-7,NA,TRBV28,TGTGCCAGCAGTTTATCTGGTAGAAGCTACGAGCAGTACTTC,CASSLSGRSYEQYF
NA,TRBJ2-3,NA,TRBV2,TGTGCCAGCCTAGACCCTTACACAGATACGCAGTATTTT,CASLDPYTDTQYF
NA,TRBJ2-7,NA,TRBV5-6,TGTGCCAGCAGCCCCTTCGGACAGACCTACGAGCAGTACTTC,CASSPFGQTYEQYF
NA,TRBJ2-5,NA,TRBV28,TGTGCCAGCAATTCATATCGGGATCAAGAGACCCAGTACTTC,CASNSYRDQETQYF